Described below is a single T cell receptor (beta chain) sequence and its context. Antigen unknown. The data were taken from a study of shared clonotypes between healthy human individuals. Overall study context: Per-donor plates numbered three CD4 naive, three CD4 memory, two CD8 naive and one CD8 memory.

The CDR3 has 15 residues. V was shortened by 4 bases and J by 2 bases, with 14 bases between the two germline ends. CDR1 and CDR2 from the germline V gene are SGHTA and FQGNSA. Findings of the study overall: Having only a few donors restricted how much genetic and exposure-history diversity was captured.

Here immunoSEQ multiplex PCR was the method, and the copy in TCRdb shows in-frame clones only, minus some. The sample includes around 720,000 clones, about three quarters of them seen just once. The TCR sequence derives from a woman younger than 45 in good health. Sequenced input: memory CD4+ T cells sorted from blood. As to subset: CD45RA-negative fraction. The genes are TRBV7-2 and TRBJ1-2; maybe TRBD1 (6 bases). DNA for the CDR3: TGTGCCAGCAGCTCTTACCTGGACAGCAACTATGGCTACACCTTC. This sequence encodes CASSSYLDSNYGYTF.